Listed here is a single T cell receptor beta chain. As yet, its antigen is unknown. This entry belongs to a study of T cells expressing NK-cell markers. Study at large: TCR beta repertoires came from sorted CD3+CD56+NKG2C+, CD3+CD56+NKG2C- and CD3+CD56-NKG2C+ T cells. The sequencing cohort of eight donors included seven HCMV-seropositive individuals and one seronegative individual. General study results and limits: Once again these clonotypes came out on top in the CD3+CD56-NKG2C+ fraction of a handful of donors.

The CDR3 spans 13 residues. TCRdb re-called the 5' RACE reads; every CDR3 protein appears as one record, without DNA. The listing contains hundreds of thousands of distinct CDR3 sequences. Sequenced: blood T cells: a sorted CD56 or NKG2C T cell subset, CD4+ or CD8+ T cells, or bulk PBMC T cells (not recorded which). The chain links TRBV12-3 or TRBV12-4 to TRBJ2-7; there is no DNA to check the TCRdb D call of TRBD1. The TCR originated in a woman aged 18-69 years in good health. Here the CDR3 reads CASGPGASYEQYF.